Below are 24 T cell receptor beta chains sequenced from a single sample in a study of control samples from healthy donors and cancer patients. The repertoire was sequenced with immunoSEQ multiplex PCR; TCRdb's copy has only in-frame clones and lacks some. The sample shows some 150,000 clones, roughly 95% of them seen only once. The sequenced sample consisted of blood. These receptor sequences come from a woman aged 25 to 45 in good health.

The rearrangement joins TRBV7-8 to TRBJ2-7; 13 bases map to TRBD2. V was clipped by 1 base and J by 3 bases; unmatched bases: 0. CDR1 is SGHVS and CDR2 is FQNEAQ in the germline V gene. This CDR3 has 15 residues. The CDR3 loop reads CASSLGTSGSYEQYF. CDR3 bases: TGTGCCAGCAGCTTAGGGACTAGCGGGAGCTACGAGCAGTACTTC.

The rearrangement links TRBV6-1 to TRBJ2-7; unclear D gene. CDR3 length equals 14 residues. Germline assignment: CDR1 MNHNS and CDR2 SASEGT. V was shortened by 3 bases and J by 3 bases, with 12 bases between the two germline ends. The CDR3 sequence is CASSETGLIYEQYF. CDR3 coding DNA: TGTGCCAGCAGTGAGACTGGTCTGATCTACGAGCAGTACTTC.

The rearrangement uses TRBV10-3 and TRBJ1-2; no definite D call. The CDR3 sequence is 12 residues long. Germline assignment: CDR1 ENHRY and CDR2 SYGVKD. V was shortened by 10 bases and J by 5 bases, with 14 bases between the two germline ends. As DNA, the CDR3 is TGTGCCACCGGGGAGGGAGGTTATGGCTACACCTTC. Encoded protein: CATGEGGYGYTF.

The V and J genes are TRBV5-1 and TRBJ1-1, with no clear D. V was shortened by 0 bases and J by 8 bases, with 11 bases between the two germline ends. The CDR3 totals 13 residues. In germline, CDR1 is SGHRS, CDR2 YFSETQ. The CDR3 DNA reads TGCGCCAGCAGCTTGGACAGTCTTTCCGAAGCTTTCTTT. Amino acids: CASSLDSLSEAFF.

This chain links TRBV2 with TRBJ2-7; the match to TRBD2 covers 8 bases. V shed 2 bases and J 1 base; nucleotides not matched to a gene: 10. From germline, CDR1 is SNHLY and CDR2 FYNNEI. There are 17 residues in the CDR3. CDR3 amino acids: CASSERGGGLPSYEQYF. CDR3 coding DNA: TGTGCCAGCAGTGAAAGAGGCGGGGGGCTACCTTCCTACGAGCAGTACTTC.

The chain links TRBV10-2 to TRBJ1-1, with D maybe TRBD1 (6 bases). The CDR3 totals 14 residues. CDR1 WSHSY and CDR2 SAAADI come from the germline V gene. V dropped 4 bases and J dropped 6 bases, with 15 bases sitting between them. The DNA of the CDR3 is TGCGCCAGCAGTGCGGCTGGGGGGGCGTCTGAAGCTTTCTTT. Translated: CASSAAGGASEAFF.

This chain links TRBV12-3 or TRBV12-4 with TRBJ2-1, with D maybe TRBD2 (5 bases). Between the trimmed V and J ends, which lost 7 bases and 2 bases, there was a span of 9 bases. This CDR3 is 13 amino acids long. The CDR3 bases are TGTGCCAGCAAGCCTAGCACCTACAATGAGCAGTTCTTC. This codes for CASKPSTYNEQFF.

The rearrangement joins TRBV18 to TRBJ2-7; TRBD1 might be the D (6 bases). The CDR3 is 12 residues long. Looked up from germline, CDR1 is KGHSH and CDR2 is LQKENI. Trimming removed 4 bases at V and 5 bases at J, with 9 bases between. Here the CDR3 reads CASSQQGNEQYF. Here the CDR3 DNA reads TGTGCCAGCTCACAACAGGGTAACGAGCAGTACTTC.

This sequence joins TRBV11-3 and TRBJ2-2, with D uncertain. Trimming removed 2 bases from V and 3 bases from J, with 4 bases in between. This CDR3 has 13 residues. Germline V CDR1 and CDR2: SGHNT, YENEEA. The CDR3 DNA sequence: TGTGCCAGCAGCTTACGCGACACCGGGGAGCTGTTTTTT. It codes for CASSLRDTGELFF. Complete variable domain (other parts from reference TRBV11-3 and TRBJ2-2): EAGVVQSPRYKIIEKKQPVAFWCNPISGHNTLYWYLQNLGQGPELLIRYENEEAVDDSQLPKDRFSAERLKGVDSTLKIQPAELGDSAVYLCASSLRDTGELFFGEGSRLTVL.

The chain combines TRBV27 with TRBJ2-5; tentatively, D is TRBD2 (6 bases). Trimming cost V 2 bases and J 4 bases, with 11 bases left between them. From germline, CDR1 is MNHEY and CDR2 SMNVEV (reference sequence). This CDR3 spans 14 amino acids. In DNA, the CDR3 is TGTGCCAGCAGTTTAGCGGGATCGGGAGAGACCCAGTACTTC. Residues: CASSLAGSGETQYF.

The genes are TRBV6-2 or TRBV6-3 and TRBJ2-4, with D hard to call. V was clipped by 0 bases and J by 2 bases, with 11 bases between them. Per the germline V gene, CDR1 is MNHEY and CDR2 is SVGEGT. The CDR3 is 16 amino acids. Here the CDR3 reads CASSYSSTETKNIQYF. The DNA for the CDR3 is TGTGCCAGCAGTTACTCTTCCACTGAAACCAAAAACATTCAGTACTTC.

The V gene is TRBV2, the J gene TRBJ2-1; 9 nucleotides match TRBD1. This CDR3 is 16 amino acids long. CDR1 and CDR2 from the germline V gene are SNHLY and FYNNEI. With V trimmed by 7 bases and J by 9 bases, 16 bases remained unmatched. The chain's CDR3 is CASTNRVGTGWSEQFF. CDR3 sequence (DNA): TGTGCCAGCACCAATAGGGTAGGGACAGGGTGGTCTGAGCAGTTCTTC. Based on the CDR3 plus reference TRBV2 and TRBJ2-1, the full variable domain is EPEVTQTPSHQVTQMGQEVILRCVPISNHLYFYWYRQILGQKVEFLVSFYNNEISEKSEIFDDQFSVERPDGSNFTLKIRSTKLEDSAMYFCASTNRVGTGWSEQFFGPGTRLTVL.

The chain couples TRBV12-5 to TRBJ2-3, with a weak D call TRBD1 (5 bases). Germline CDR1 and CDR2: LGHNT and FRNRAP. Trimming cost V 7 bases and J 4 bases, with 9 bases left between them. This CDR3 has 12 residues. The CDR3 bases are TGTGCTAGTGCAGGGCAGGCAGATACGCAGTATTTT. This codes for CASAGQADTQYF.

This rearrangement joins TRBV7-9 to TRBJ1-4; D possibly corresponds to TRBD1 (6 bases). Germline V CDR1 and CDR2: SEHNR, FQNEAQ (reference sequence). V lost 4 bases, J lost 8 bases, and 14 bases lay in between. CDR3 length: 14 amino acids. The CDR3 here is CASSSQGGEEKLFF. CDR3 coding DNA: TGTGCCAGCAGCTCACAGGGTGGAGAGGAAAAACTGTTTTTT.

Note on this clone: One junction end does not reproduce the germline sequence, and a read error may be involved. This chain uses TRBV11-2 with TRBJ1-1; D not certain. The germline gives CDR1 SGHAT, CDR2 FQNNGV. The CDR3 consists of 13 residues. In nucleotides, the CDR3 is TGTGCCGGCAGCTTAGAACGGGGAGGTGAAGCTTTCTTT. The encoded protein is CAGSLERGGEAFF.

This chain uses TRBV10-2 with TRBJ1-1; D unclear. The CDR3 consists of 14 residues. Trimming shortened V by 7 bases and J by 5 bases, and 17 bases separated the two germline ends. Looked up from germline, CDR1 is WSHSY and CDR2 is SAAADI. This CDR3 reads CASKHQGIATEAFF. In nucleotides, the CDR3 is TGCGCCAGCAAGCACCAAGGGATTGCGACTGAAGCTTTCTTT.

J is TRBJ2-3 and V is TRBV15, with D possibly TRBD2 on 6 matching bases. The CDR3 extends over 13 amino acids. The germline gives CDR1 LNHNV, CDR2 YYDKDF (reference sequence). Trimming stripped 6 bases from V and 5 bases from J, with 12 bases between. The CDR3 bases are TGTGCCACCAGAGGCGGGATATTAGATACGCAGTATTTT. It specifies CATRGGILDTQYF.

The chain has TRBV30 and TRBJ1-1; D is uncertain. Trimming stripped 0 bases from V and 11 bases from J, with 25 bases between. This CDR3 region has 16 residues. Germline V gene data show CDR1 as GTSNPN and CDR2 as SVGIG (reference sequence). CDR3 sequence: CAWSVQRTSGRANAFF. The CDR3 DNA reads as TGTGCCTGGAGTGTACAACGGACTAGCGGGAGGGCAAATGCTTTCTTT.

This chain uses TRBV10-3 with TRBJ1-5; D perhaps matches TRBD1 (6 bases). V was trimmed by 6 bases and J by 6 bases, leaving 15 bases between them. Germline assignment: CDR1 ENHRY and CDR2 SYGVKD. CDR3 length: 14 residues. The CDR3 DNA reads as TGTGCCATCAGCTCTACAGGGTCAGGTCAGCCCCAGCATTTT. It codes for CAISSTGSGQPQHF.

The chain recombines TRBV6-2 or TRBV6-3 with TRBJ2-1; tentatively, D is TRBD2 (5 bases). Germline CDR1 reads MNHEY; CDR2 reads SVGEGT. The V end was cut by 2 bases, the J end by 4 bases, with 12 bases between. The CDR3 covers 15 residues. Written as DNA, the CDR3 is TGTGCCAGCAGTTACCGTCTAGCAGGATACAATGAGCAGTTCTTC. Protein product: CASSYRLAGYNEQFF.

J is TRBJ2-7 and V is TRBV3-1 (or the pseudogene TRBV3-2); D not resolved. The CDR3 has 14 residues. The germline gives CDR1 LGHDT, CDR2 YNNKEL (reference sequence). V was pared by 2 bases and J by 2 bases, with 10 bases between. The CDR3 DNA reads TGTGCCAGCAGCCAAAACACATACCCCTACGAGCAGTACTTC. It is translated as CASSQNTYPYEQYF.

V usage is TRBV6-1 and J usage is TRBJ1-1; unclear D gene. CDR1 and CDR2 from the germline V gene are MNHNS and SASEGT. The CDR3 has 14 amino acids. V lost 0 bases and J 6 bases, leaving 11 bases between the germline ends. CDR3 DNA: TGTGCCAGCAGTGAAGCTTGGGGATTAGCTGAAGCTTTCTTT. This translates into CASSEAWGLAEAFF.

Regarding this clone: The same CDR3 also results from other DNA sequences found in this sample. The rearrangement uses TRBV28 and TRBJ1-5; D is unresolved. Germline V CDR1 and CDR2: MDHEN, SYDVKM. Deletions cut 2 bases from V and 4 bases from J, with 6 bases between. This CDR3 has 13 residues. The CDR3 region is CASSLDGNQPQHF. The CDR3 bases are TGTGCCAGCAGTTTAGACGGGAATCAGCCCCAGCATTTT.

This chain uses TRBV6-5 with TRBJ1-5; D remains unclear. This CDR3 has 12 amino acids. The V and J ends lost 6 bases and 4 bases respectively, with 7 bases between them. The germline V gene encodes CDR1 MNHEY and CDR2 SVGAGI. CDR3 in DNA: TGTGCCAGCAGCAACCTTAATCAGCCCCAGCATTTT. Protein: CASSNLNQPQHF.